These T cell receptor beta chains were read from a single sample in a study of shared clonotypes between healthy human individuals. The data were produced by immunoSEQ multiplex PCR, yet TCRdb's version contains in-frame clones alone and is incomplete. The sample records about 2.2 million clones, 90% to 95% being singletons. The sequenced sample consisted of naive CD8+ T cells from PBMCs. All receptors derive from a man younger than 35 in good health. Some clones in this sample may be carry-over from other donors' samples. Each CDR3 is given with its conserved first and last residue. A D gene is named only where the DNA matches it firmly. Expanded clones get a size class; other rows say once, few or many, or leave the size out.

j_gene | d_gene | abundance | v_gene | CDR3nt | CDR3aa
TRBJ2-7 | . | . | TRBV6-6 | TGTGCCAGCAGTTACGGGCACGAGCAGTACTTC | CASSYGHEQYF
TRBJ1-5 | TRBD1 | . | TRBV7-8 | TGTGCCAGCAGCTTTTATACAGGGGGCAATCAGCCCCAGCATTTT | CASSFYTGGNQPQHF
TRBJ2-1 | TRBD1 | . | TRBV5-1 | TGCGCCAGCAGCTTCCGGGACAGGGGTAACAATGAGCAGTTCTTC | CASSFRDRGNNEQFF
TRBJ2-7 | . | few | TRBV27 | TGTGCCAGCAGCCTAACGGGATACGAGCAGTACTTC | CASSLTGYEQYF
TRBJ1-5 | . | . | TRBV28 | TGTGCCACACTGCACAGGGAAGCGGGCAATCAGCCCCAGCATTTT | CATLHREAGNQPQHF
TRBJ2-7 | TRBD1 | . | TRBV13 | TGTGCCAGCAGCCCGGGGACAGGGTGGTACGAGCAGTACTTC | CASSPGTGWYEQYF
TRBJ1-5 | . | . | TRBV19 | TGTGCCAGTATCGGAGGCTATAGCAATCAGCCCCAGCATTTT | CASIGGYSNQPQHF
TRBJ2-5 | . | . | TRBV2 | TGTGCCAGCAGTGAGGGGCCGGGCGCGCTAGGAAAGACCCAGTACTTC | CASSEGPGALGKTQYF
TRBJ2-7 | TRBD2 | . | TRBV11-1 | TGTGCCAGCAGCTTACTAGCGGGAGAGGTTGAGTACTTC | CASSLLAGEVEYF
TRBJ2-1 | . | . | TRBV7-2 | TGTGCCAGCAGCCACGACCAATTGGGGGAATCCTACAATGAGCAGTTCTTC | CASSHDQLGESYNEQFF
TRBJ1-1 | . | . | TRBV7-9 | TGTGCCAGCAGCTTGCGGAAGGATGAAGCTTTCTTT | CASSLRKDEAFF
TRBJ2-1 | TRBD2 | . | TRBV29-1 | TGCAGCGTTGAAGAAGCCAGCGGGAGTTATGATGAGCAGTTCTTC | CSVEEASGSYDEQFF
TRBJ2-2 | . | . | TRBV10-3 | TGTGCCAGCGCCCAGACAGAGGGGAACACCGGGGAGCTGTTTTTT | CASAQTEGNTGELFF
TRBJ1-5 | . | . | TRBV4-1 | TGCGCCAGCAGCCAAGGGGCAGGGTTCAATCAGCCCCAGCATTTT | CASSQGAGFNQPQHF
TRBJ2-7 | . | . | TRBV5-5 | TGTGCCAGCAGCTTGGACGGGGAGATGATCTCCTACGAGCAGTACTTC | CASSLDGEMISYEQYF
TRBJ2-7 | TRBD1 | . | TRBV15 | TGTGCCACCAGCAGAGATGTAACAGGGGGCCAACACGAGCAGTACTTC | CATSRDVTGGQHEQYF
TRBJ2-2 | . | . | TRBV9 | TGTGCCAGCAGCGCTGGAGGAGGGTCCGGGGAGCTGTTTTTT | CASSAGGGSGELFF
TRBJ2-1 | TRBD1 | once | TRBV4-1 | TGCGCCAGCAGCCACCGTTACTCGGGACAGGGGGGATACAATGAGCAGTTCTTC | CASSHRYSGQGGYNEQFF
TRBJ2-4 | . | . | TRBV19 | TGTGCCAGTAGTATAGATTCGGTTCAGTACTTC | CASSIDSVQYF
TRBJ2-1 | . | . | TRBV11-2 | TGTGCCAGCAGCTCCAGGGTGGAGAGCTCCTACAATGAGCAGTTCTTC | CASSSRVESSYNEQFF
TRBJ1-5 | TRBD1 | . | TRBV11-2 | TGTGCCAGCAGCTTAGACGGGACAGGGCGAAATAGCAATCAGCCCCAGCATTTT | CASSLDGTGRNSNQPQHF
TRBJ1-5 | . | . | TRBV21-1 | TGTGCCAGCAGCAAAGGACCCCTCAATCAGCCCCAGCATTTT | CASSKGPLNQPQHF
TRBJ2-7 | . | once | TRBV20-1 | TGCAGTGCTAGCTGGAGAGGCGAGCAGTACTTC | CSASWRGEQYF
TRBJ2-2 | . | . | TRBV9 | TGTGCCAGCAGCGTAGGGGCCGACAGCCCAAACACCGGGGAGCTGTTTTTT | CASSVGADSPNTGELFF
TRBJ2-7 | . | few | TRBV6-6 | TGTGCCAGCAGGGGGAGCTCCTACGAGCAGTACTTC | CASRGSSYEQYF
TRBJ2-4 | . | . | TRBV27 | TGTGCCAGCAGCCCAGGGTTAGCCAAAAACATTCAGTACTTC | CASSPGLAKNIQYF
TRBJ2-7 | . | once | TRBV7-2 | TGTGCCAGCAGCATACGTGAGGGGGGCGGAGACGAGCAGTACTTC | CASSIREGGGDEQYF